Listed below are T cell receptor beta chains from one sample, sequenced in a study of B cell selection in AIRE deficiency. The method was immunoSEQ multiplex PCR; TCRdb's version includes in-frame clones alone and lacks a portion of them. The profile shows 20,000 to 25,000 clones, around 97% of them singletons. Specimen: CD4+CD127+ conventional T cells sorted from PBMCs. The receptors stem from a human donor in good health. CDR3s include the opening cysteine and the closing phenylalanine or tryptophan. The order of the fields is V gene, clone size, J gene, CDR3 protein. Clone size is stated in some rows and not others, as once, few, many or a class when expanded.

V gene: TRBV18; clone size: once; J gene: TRBJ2-3; CDR3 protein: CASSPQIAGDTQYF
V gene: TRBV6-6; clone size: NA; J gene: TRBJ1-2; CDR3 protein: CASSFTDRGLGYTF
V gene: TRBV6-1; clone size: NA; J gene: TRBJ2-3; CDR3 protein: CASRIGGTDTQYF
V gene: TRBV28; clone size: NA; J gene: TRBJ1-1; CDR3 protein: CASRQPTEYTEAFF
V gene: TRBV6-6; clone size: NA; J gene: TRBJ1-5; CDR3 protein: CASSLQGNQPQHF
V gene: TRBV7-9; clone size: NA; J gene: TRBJ2-3; CDR3 protein: CASSLDRGRMTDTQYF
V gene: TRBV21-1; clone size: NA; J gene: TRBJ2-4; CDR3 protein: CASSNVGYDKNIQYF
V gene: TRBV2; clone size: NA; J gene: TRBJ2-5; CDR3 protein: CASSQGIQETQYF
V gene: TRBV19; clone size: NA; J gene: TRBJ1-5; CDR3 protein: CASSIVGRGSNQPQHF
V gene: TRBV5-1; clone size: NA; J gene: TRBJ1-4; CDR3 protein: CASSLGDREGEKLFF
V gene: TRBV5-4; clone size: NA; J gene: TRBJ1-3; CDR3 protein: CASSGQGEGNTIYF
V gene: TRBV19; clone size: NA; J gene: TRBJ2-7; CDR3 protein: CASSIGNGIYEQYF
V gene: TRBV7-3; clone size: NA; J gene: TRBJ2-2; CDR3 protein: CASSPGLTGLLFF
V gene: TRBV5-6; clone size: NA; J gene: TRBJ2-4; CDR3 protein: CASTLSGRAFDIQYF
V gene: TRBV6-4; clone size: NA; J gene: TRBJ1-4; CDR3 protein: CASSGLQKLFF
V gene: TRBV12-2; clone size: NA; J gene: TRBJ2-1; CDR3 protein: CASRSRVRLEIGNEQFF
V gene: TRBV6-5; clone size: NA; J gene: TRBJ1-1; CDR3 protein: CASSWNTEAFF
V gene: TRBV6-1; clone size: NA; J gene: TRBJ2-7; CDR3 protein: CASSEDGRTSGSYEQYF
V gene: TRBV5-1; clone size: NA; J gene: TRBJ1-2; CDR3 protein: CASSLSANYGYTF
V gene: TRBV7-2; clone size: NA; J gene: TRBJ2-5; CDR3 protein: CASSPGTRETQYF
V gene: TRBV4-1; clone size: NA; J gene: TRBJ2-5; CDR3 protein: CASSQDGGHYLGETQYF
V gene: TRBV5-1; clone size: NA; J gene: TRBJ2-6; CDR3 protein: CASSRKGAQSGANVLTF